A single sample is the source of the 20 T cell receptor beta chains below, sequenced in a study of identical twins. In TCRdb, the 5' RACE reads were re-called with MiXCR into one record per CDR3 protein. This table has under 250,000 distinct CDR3 sequences, over 9.5% appearing once. The same data also went into a second study, on yellow fever vaccine responses in identical twins.

The sequenced material came from memory (CD45RO+) T cells sorted from blood. Every receptor here comes from a woman aged 18-29 years in good health.

The chain links TRBV11-2 to TRBJ2-3, with TRBD2 identical over 8 bases. The trim removed 1 base at V and 5 bases at J, leaving 5 bases unmatched. Germline lookup yields CDR1 SGHAT and CDR2 FQNNGV. This CDR3 is built from 15 residues. CDR3 in DNA: TGTGCCAGCAGCTTAGTCGGGAGGGCCGTAGATACGCAGTATTTT. This translates into CASSLVGRAVDTQYF. The complete variable domain, with remaining parts taken from reference TRBV11-2 and TRBJ2-3, reads EAGVAQSPRYKIIEKRQSVAFWCNPISGHATLYWYQQILGQGPKLLIQFQNNGVVDDSQLPKDRFSAERLKGVDSTLKIQPAKLEDSAVYLCASSLVGRAVDTQYFGPGTRLTVL.

The chain carries TRBV14 and TRBJ2-2; a weak D match, TRBD1 (5 bases). CDR3 length equals 14 residues. Germline V gene data show CDR1 as SGHDN and CDR2 as FVKESK. Between the trimmed V and J ends, which lost 0 bases and 6 bases, there was a span of 8 bases. CDR3 region: CASSQDLQAGELFF. Here the CDR3 DNA reads TGTGCCAGCAGCCAAGACCTACAGGCCGGGGAGCTGTTTTTT.

This clonotype was picked up a small number of times. The V and J genes are TRBV20-1 and TRBJ2-7; 12 bases match TRBD1. There are 16 residues in the CDR3. Germline CDR1 and CDR2: DFQATT and SNEGSKA (reference sequence). Trimming at V came to 8 bases and at J to 3 bases, leaving 14 bases not matched to a gene. CDR3 sequence reads: CSSPGQGASFSYEQYF. As DNA, the CDR3 is TGCAGTTCCCCGGGACAGGGGGCCAGTTTTAGCTACGAGCAGTACTTC.

The gene calls are TRBV7-9 and TRBJ2-3; 8 nucleotides agree with TRBD2. Germline values: CDR1 SEHNR, CDR2 FQNEAQ (reference sequence). J gave up 5 bases and V 0 bases, and 4 bases lay outside the gene matches. CDR3 length equals 15 residues. The CDR3 spells CASSLASGEVDTQYF. CDR3 bases: TGTGCCAGCAGCTTAGCTAGCGGGGAGGTAGATACGCAGTATTTT. Full variable domain (outside the CDR3, taken from reference TRBV7-9 and TRBJ2-3): DTGVSQNPRHKITKRGQNVTFRCDPISEHNRLYWYRQTLGQGPEFLTYFQNEAQLEKSRLLSDRFSAERPKGSFSTLEIQRTEQGDSAMYLCASSLASGEVDTQYFGPGTRLTVL.

This chain uses TRBV2 with TRBJ1-1; tentative D call: TRBD1 (6 bases). CDR3 size: 13 residues. CDR1 and CDR2 (germline): SNHLY, FYNNEI. Trimming took off 7 bases at V and 6 bases at J, with 15 bases between the two ends. CDR3 sequence reads: CASTRDSGAEAFF. The CDR3 nucleotides read TGTGCCAGCACCCGGGATTCAGGGGCTGAAGCTTTCTTT.

This clonotype was counted only a few times. V is TRBV7-2 and J is TRBJ1-5; no clear D gene. The V gene's germline CDR1 is SGHTA and CDR2 FQGNSA. There are 16 residues in the CDR3. With 5 bases removed from V and 0 bases from J, the gap between germline ends came to 14 bases. This CDR3 reads CASSPAGGNSNQPQHF. The DNA of the CDR3 is TGTGCCAGCAGCCCCGCGGGAGGGAATAGCAATCAGCCCCAGCATTTT.

The chain combines TRBV7-2 with TRBJ2-3; D is possibly TRBD2 (6 bases). The CDR3 consists of 17 residues. V was shortened by 5 bases and J by 1 base, with 19 bases between the two germline ends. Germline V lookup: CDR1 SGHTA, CDR2 FQGNSA. CDR3: CASSPTGWDSRTDTQYF. CDR3 bases: TGTGCCAGCAGCCCCACAGGCTGGGACTCGCGCACAGATACGCAGTATTTT.

The sample holds many counts of this clonotype. The chain is built from TRBV6-2 or TRBV6-3 and TRBJ2-1; 8 positions match TRBD2. Germline V gives CDR1 MNHEY, CDR2 SVGEGT. The CDR3 spans 15 residues. V shed 6 bases and J 1 base; nucleotides not matched to a gene: 5. In DNA, the CDR3 is TGTGCCAGCAGCTTACAGCGGGGGTCCTACAATGAGCAGTTCTTC. This translates into CASSLQRGSYNEQFF.

This clonotype was recorded a few times. The CDR3 is CASSMMTGHTGELFF. CDR3 DNA sequence: TGTGCCAGTAGTATGATGACAGGGCACACCGGGGAGCTGTTTTTT. The chain joins TRBV19 to TRBJ2-2, with 7 nucleotides matching TRBD1. Unmatched junction bases numbered 4, after V lost 3 bases and J lost 3 bases. This CDR3 contains 15 residues. Germline CDR1 is LNHDA and CDR2 is SQIVND (reference sequence).

This clonotype was picked up many times. The rearrangement joins TRBV18 to TRBJ2-2; the match to TRBD2 covers 7 bases. The CDR3 totals 16 residues. Germline CDR1 is KGHSH and CDR2 is LQKENI. V shed 6 bases and J 4 bases; nucleotides not matched to a gene: 11. The CDR3 loop is CASSHSLAELTGELFF. As DNA, the CDR3 is TGTGCCAGCTCCCACAGTCTAGCGGAGCTCACCGGGGAGCTGTTTTTT.

A few counts support this clonotype. The rearrangement joins TRBV7-2 to TRBJ2-7; D might be TRBD1 (6 bases). Trimming took off 2 bases at V and 2 bases at J, with 10 bases between the two ends. The CDR3 runs 14 residues. Germline V gene sequence: CDR1 SGHTA, CDR2 FQGNSA. In nucleotides, the CDR3 is TGTGCCAGCAGCTTAAGAACAGGGACCTACGAGCAGTACTTC. Amino acids: CASSLRTGTYEQYF. The full variable domain, in which reference TRBV7-2 and TRBJ2-7 provide the parts outside the CDR3, is GAGVSQSPSNKVTEKGKDVELRCDPISGHTALYWYRQSLGQGLEFLIYFQGNSAPDKSGLPSDRFSAERTGGSVSTLTIQRTQQEDSAVYLCASSLRTGTYEQYFGPGTRLTVT.

The chain recombines TRBV2 with TRBJ2-7, with 12 bases that match TRBD2. Germline CDR1 SNHLY, CDR2 FYNNEI. Losses at the gene ends were 6 bases for V and 2 bases for J; bases not matched to a gene: 2. The CDR3 is 14 residues long. CDR3 sequence reads: CASRPSGGAYEQYF. DNA of the CDR3: TGTGCCAGCAGGCCTAGCGGGGGGGCCTACGAGCAGTACTTC.

This clonotype appeared a few times. The V and J genes are TRBV10-3 and TRBJ2-7; possible D gene TRBD1, 7 bases. In germline, CDR1 is ENHRY, CDR2 SYGVKD. This CDR3 has 12 amino acids. The CDR3 DNA sequence: TGTGCAAGCCAGGGGGGCCCCTACGAGCAGTACTTC. Residues: CASQGGPYEQYF.

The chain couples TRBV5-6 to TRBJ2-3; tentatively, D is TRBD2 (6 bases). With 2 bases removed from V and 1 base from J, the gap between germline ends came to 17 bases. CDR3 length equals 17 residues. Germline V gives CDR1 SGHDT, CDR2 YYEEEE. DNA of the CDR3: TGTGCCAGCAGCTTAATTAACGCGGGACGAGGCACAGATACGCAGTATTTT. Protein: CASSLINAGRGTDTQYF.

This clonotype occurred a few times. The chain employs TRBV10-3 and TRBJ2-3; TRBD2 agrees at 11 bases. Germline values: CDR1 ENHRY, CDR2 SYGVKD. This CDR3 spans 17 amino acids. Trimming cost V 4 bases and J 3 bases; bases outside gene matches: 9. CDR3 sequence reads: CAISASLSGRETDTQYF. The CDR3 DNA follows: TGTGCCATCAGTGCAAGCCTTAGCGGGAGGGAAACAGATACGCAGTATTTT.

This clonotype was recorded a few times. V is TRBV2 and J is TRBJ2-5, with D perhaps TRBD2 (5 bases). Germline CDR1 SNHLY, CDR2 FYNNEI. This CDR3 has 13 residues. With 8 bases removed from V and 2 bases from J, the gap between germline ends came to 12 bases. The CDR3 nucleotides are TGTGCCAGCCAAAGGGAGTATCAAGAGACCCAGTACTTC. It specifies CASQREYQETQYF.

This chain uses TRBV12-3 or TRBV12-4 with TRBJ2-6; possibly TRBD1 or TRBD2 for D (5 bases each). The ends were cut back, 6 bases at V and 2 bases at J, with 11 bases in the middle. This CDR3 region has 15 residues. CDR3 sequence: CASSRGPPGANVLTF. DNA of the CDR3: TGTGCCAGCAGCCGGGGACCTCCTGGGGCCAACGTCCTGACTTTC.

This clonotype was seen repeatedly, ten times or more. This sequence joins TRBV5-1 and TRBJ2-3; 7 nucleotides agree with TRBD2. Losses at the gene ends were 4 bases for V and 1 base for J; bases not matched to a gene: 3. This CDR3 is 14 amino acids long. CDR1 is SGHRS and CDR2 is YFSETQ in the germline V gene. CDR3 in amino acids: CASSAGVGTDTQYF. The CDR3 bases are TGCGCCAGCAGCGCGGGGGTGGGCACAGATACGCAGTATTTT.

In its sample, this clonotype was seen a few times. This chain connects TRBV5-1 to TRBJ1-3; TRBD1 aligns across 8 bases. Germline CDR1 SGHRS, CDR2 YFSETQ. The CDR3 is 16 residues long. Trimming removed 3 bases from V and 1 base from J; junction bases left unmatched: 6. The CDR3 loop is CASSSTGGLSGNTIYF. The CDR3 coding sequence is TGCGCCAGCAGCTCCACAGGGGGGCTATCTGGAAACACCATATATTTT.

This clonotype has at least ten counts. The rearrangement links TRBV11-3 to TRBJ2-1; 9 nucleotides line up with TRBD1. Germline trimming cut 5 bases from V and 6 bases from J; bases unmatched to any gene: 5. Germline loops: CDR1 SGHNT, CDR2 YENEEA. The CDR3 totals 14 residues. CDR3 protein: CASSPRDRVNEQFF. CDR3 in DNA: TGTGCCAGCAGCCCACGGGACAGGGTCAATGAGCAGTTCTTC.